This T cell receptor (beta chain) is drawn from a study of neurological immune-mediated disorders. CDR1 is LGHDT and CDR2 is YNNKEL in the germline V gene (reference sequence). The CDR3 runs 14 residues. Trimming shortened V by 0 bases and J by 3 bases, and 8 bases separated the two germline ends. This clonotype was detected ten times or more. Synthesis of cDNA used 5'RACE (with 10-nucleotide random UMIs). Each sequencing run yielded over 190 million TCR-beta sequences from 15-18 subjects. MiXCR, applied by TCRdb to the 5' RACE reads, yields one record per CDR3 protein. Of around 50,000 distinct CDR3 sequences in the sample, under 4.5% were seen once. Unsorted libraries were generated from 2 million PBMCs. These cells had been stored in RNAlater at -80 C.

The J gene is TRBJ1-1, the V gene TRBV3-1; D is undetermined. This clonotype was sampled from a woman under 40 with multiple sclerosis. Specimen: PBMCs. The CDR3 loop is CASSQDWSYTEAFF. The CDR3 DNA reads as TGTGCCAGCAGCCAAGATTGGTCCTACACTGAAGCTTTCTTT.